These T cell receptor beta chains were read from a single sample in a study of blood T cells in healthy people across ages. TCRdb redid the calling of the 5' RACE reads with MiXCR, one entry per CDR3 protein. The sample yields 1.8 million or so distinct CDR3 sequences, approximately 40% seen once. Sequenced sample: blood. These receptors came from a human donor in good health. The CDR3 runs from the conserved cysteine through the conserved F or W. Each record gives: V gene, CDR3 length, J gene, CDR3 protein.

TRBV9	15	TRBJ2-1	CASSVGQSNYNEQFF
TRBV5-1	14	TRBJ2-4	CASSMGVAKNIQYF
TRBV5-5	14	TRBJ1-1	CAGSWGTSGTEAFF
TRBV5-1	15	TRBJ2-1	CASSFYPLTYNEQFF
TRBV3-1	18	TRBJ2-1	CASSQDLASGDLYNEQFF
TRBV20-1	13	TRBJ2-2	CSAPMGSTGELFF
TRBV7-2	13	NA	CASSFPSPYEQYF
TRBV7-2	14	TRBJ1-2	CASSLGSTNYGYTF
TRBV4-1	14	TRBJ1-5	CASSQEGRREPQHF
TRBV7-2	15	TRBJ1-2	CASSLVSFQGSGYTF
TRBV4-1	15	TRBJ1-1	CASSQDTLVGTEAFF
TRBV12-3/TRBV12-4	12	TRBJ1-4	CASSPDRGELFF
TRBV7-2	13	TRBJ2-4	CASSSDNRDIQYF
TRBV30	13	TRBJ2-4	CAWTQIGGLEQYF
TRBV20-1	12	TRBJ2-7	CSARKGPLEQYF
TRBV18	16	TRBJ2-3	CASSPPTGLSTDTQYF
TRBV2	14	TRBJ1-5	CASSDRQSGQPQHF
TRBV7-3	14	TRBJ2-1	CVSSLDGLTPKQFF
TRBV10-3	13	TRBJ2-3	CATSLPNTDTQYF
TRBV20-1	13	TRBJ1-5	CSASLGISQPQHF
TRBV7-8	16	TRBJ1-6	CASSTPRRGINSPLHF
TRBV6-5	13	TRBJ1-6	CASSAVLSGTLHF
TRBV20-1	15	TRBJ1-6	CSARTPGSSGSPLHF
TRBV20-1	14	TRBJ1-2	CSASSEGANYGYTF
TRBV29-1	17	TRBJ1-2	CSVPDPYLQGEGDGYTF
TRBV29-1	13	TRBJ1-2	CSVEGVDLGGYTF
TRBV25-1	17	TRBJ1-4	CASSEFTGDGIDEKLFF
TRBV20-1	13	TRBJ1-2	CSTTPGPNYGYTF
TRBV24-1	13	TRBJ2-5	CATSRQEMETQYF
TRBV3-1	15	TRBJ2-5	CASSPGTLDTEIQYF
TRBV7-2	15	TRBJ2-4	CASSLSGQGGNIQYF